Sequencing of this TCR beta chain was carried out in a study of blood T cell repertoires in COVID-19. Turning to the study itself: COVID-19 samples from acute and convalescent phases originated in the United States, Italy and Spain. T cells, B-cell-depleted T cells, or PBMCs supplied cDNA or gDNA.

Followed over time, Seattle patients had been enrolled while infection was active. Germline CDR1 LGHDT, CDR2 YNNKEL (reference sequence). CDR3 length equals 16 residues. J was trimmed by 1 base and V by 5 bases; bases with no gene match: 7. Methods used by the authors: Estimated nucleated cell counts came from reference gene primer amplification. Sequencing was performed with immunoSEQ multiplex PCR; in TCRdb, only in-frame clones are kept and a portion is missing. That table supplies the V and J calls and clone size; D and trimming were determined from the DNA. The sample consists of about 12,000 clones, approximately 77% of them appearing once.

The chain links TRBV3-1 (or the pseudogene TRBV3-2) to TRBJ2-2; TRBD1 matches 7 bases. The clonotype was recovered from a man between 60 and 70 years old with COVID-19, enrolled during active disease. The sample comprised peripheral blood. The CDR3 nucleotides read TGTGCCAGCAGCTATCTGACAGGGATGAACACCGGGGAGCTGTTTTTT. This sequence encodes CASSYLTGMNTGELFF.